These 21 T cell receptor beta chains share one sample of origin, sequenced in a study of Ad26.COV2.S vaccination and SARS-CoV-2 variants. TCRdb's copy holds only in-frame clones and misses some; the assay was immunoSEQ multiplex PCR. The sample holds fewer than 400,000 clones, around 85% seen once. Treatment defined: 19 received Ad26.COV2.S at low or high dose, single or two shots; about 5 received placebo; per-sample allocation not given. Sampling happened 63 days after the first vaccine or placebo injection. The sequencing used peripheral blood, collected in a trial of Ad26.COV2.S vaccine versus placebo. The receptors derive from a person aged 18-65 years who received the Ad26.COV2.S COVID-19 vaccine or a placebo.

In DNA, the CDR3 is TGCGCCAGCAGCCACGGTGAGGAAGAAAAACTGTTTTTT. Translated, it gives CASSHGEEEKLFF. This chain joins TRBV4-1 and TRBJ1-4, with unresolved D. CDR1 MGHRA and CDR2 YSYEKL come from the germline V gene. This CDR3 contains 13 residues. V was trimmed by 3 bases and J by 8 bases, leaving 10 bases between them.

This rearrangement joins TRBV4-3 to TRBJ2-1, with D perhaps being TRBD1 or TRBD2 (6 bases each). This CDR3 has 16 amino acids. The V and J ends lost 5 bases and 9 bases respectively, with 23 bases between them. Germline CDR1 is LGHNA and CDR2 is YSLEER. CDR3 sequence reads: CASSVIGGHLGGEQFF. CDR3 DNA sequence: TGCGCCAGCAGCGTAATCGGGGGCCACCTTGGGGGTGAGCAGTTCTTC.

The chain uses TRBV6-5 and TRBJ2-7, with D perhaps given as TRBD1 or TRBD2 (5 bases each). Trimming removed 6 bases from V and 7 bases from J, with 22 bases in between. CDR3 length equals 15 residues. CDR1 and CDR2 from the germline V gene are MNHEY and SVGAGI. The CDR3 nucleotides read TGTGCCAGCAGGGGACGGGCTGTCCAGGTGGGAGAGCAGTACTTC. Translated: CASRGRAVQVGEQYF.

The CDR3 DNA follows: TGTGCCAGCAGCCAGACTAGTCACACCGGGGAGCTGTTTTTT. Its protein is CASSQTSHTGELFF. This chain connects TRBV7-9 to TRBJ2-2; D is possibly TRBD2 (6 bases). Trimming left V 5 bases short and J 3 bases short, with 10 bases between. This CDR3 has 14 amino acids. The germline V gene has CDR1 SEHNR and CDR2 FQNEAQ (reference sequence).

As for this clone: A read error may be the cause here, since a much bigger clone is one base away. The same CDR3 can be traced to other DNA sequences in this sample. This chain uses TRBV7-9 with TRBJ2-7; D gene uncertain. This CDR3 contains 12 residues. Looked up from germline, CDR1 is SEHNR and CDR2 is FQNEAQ (reference sequence). Trimming shortened V by 3 bases and J by 3 bases, and 6 bases separated the two germline ends. The DNA of the CDR3 is TGTGCCAGCAGCTTCGACAACTACGAGCAGTACTTC. It codes for CASSFDNYEQYF.

Written as DNA, the CDR3 is TGTGCCAGCAGCACGGTGGGGGTGGATACGCAGTATTTT. Translated, it gives CASSTVGVDTQYF. The V gene is TRBV5-6, the J gene TRBJ2-3; perhaps D is TRBD1 or TRBD2 (5 bases each). Per the germline V gene, CDR1 is SGHDT and CDR2 is YYEEEE. The CDR3 has 13 residues. Trimming took off 4 bases at V and 6 bases at J, with 12 bases between the two ends.

This clone was recorded once. The CDR3 DNA follows: TGCGCCAGCAGCTTGGCCGGTCAGGGGGTCACCGGGGAGCTGTTTTTT. Its protein is CASSLAGQGVTGELFF. The J gene is TRBJ2-2, the V gene TRBV5-1; 7 bases fit TRBD1. J was trimmed by 4 bases and V by 0 bases; bases with no gene match: 6. Germline V gene data show CDR1 as SGHRS and CDR2 as YFSETQ. The CDR3 totals 16 residues.

The chain has TRBV5-4 and TRBJ1-2, with D possibly matching TRBD1 (5 bases). This CDR3 is 15 amino acids long. Germline-derived CDR1 and CDR2 are SGHNT and YYREEE (reference sequence). Trimming stripped 4 bases from V and 1 base from J, with 14 bases between. This chain's CDR3 is CASSLGVRGNYGYTF. CDR3 in DNA: TGTGCCAGCAGCCTGGGAGTGAGGGGTAACTATGGCTACACCTTC.

V gene TRBV6-2 or TRBV6-3 combines with J gene TRBJ1-2; perhaps TRBD1 as D (6 bases). The CDR3 consists of 16 residues. The V gene's germline CDR1 is MNHEY and CDR2 SVGEGT. V was clipped by 5 bases and J by 3 bases, with 19 bases between them. The CDR3 DNA reads as TGTGCCAGCAGTAGACGACAGGTTTTCATCGACTATGGCTACACCTTC. Translating gives CASSRRQVFIDYGYTF.

V gene TRBV27 combines with J gene TRBJ2-1; TRBD1 is a possible D gene (5 bases). CDR3 length: 16 residues. Germline CDR1 and CDR2: MNHEY and SMNVEV (reference sequence). Trimming shortened V by 0 bases and J by 2 bases, and 11 bases separated the two germline ends. The CDR3 loop is CASSLSQGGPYNEQFF. CDR3 in DNA: TGTGCCAGCAGTTTATCCCAGGGTGGGCCCTACAATGAGCAGTTCTTC.

The rearrangement uses TRBV9 and TRBJ1-1, with 7 nucleotides matching TRBD1. Per the germline V gene, CDR1 is SGDLS and CDR2 is YYNGEE. The junction had 11 bases not matched to a gene; V was cut back by 0 bases and J by 9 bases. The CDR3 is made up of 15 amino acids. CDR3 coding DNA: TGTGCCAGCAGCGTAGACGGTCTACAGGGGTCTAAAGCTTTCTTT. Amino acids: CASSVDGLQGSKAFF.

In its sample, this clone was seen once. The chain links TRBV15 to TRBJ2-1; 8 positions agree with TRBD2. Unmatched junction bases numbered 10, after V lost 0 bases and J lost 15 bases. The CDR3 covers 14 residues. The germline CDR1 and CDR2 sequences are LNHNV and YYDKDF (reference sequence). The CDR3 DNA reads as TGTGCCACCAGCAGAGATCGGGGGGGCGGTCGTTGGTTCTTC. Translating gives CATSRDRGGGRWFF.

This rearrangement joins TRBV5-1 to TRBJ2-2; 8 bases map to TRBD2. Germline V CDR1 and CDR2: SGHRS, YFSETQ. This CDR3 comprises 15 residues. The ends lost 7 bases at V and 4 bases at J; junction bases unmatched: 9. CDR3 region: CASSPGAGGTGELFF. In DNA form, the CDR3 reads TGCGCCAGCTCCCCCGGGGCGGGGGGCACCGGGGAGCTGTTTTTT.

This clone was seen a handful of times. The gene calls are TRBV3-1 (or the pseudogene TRBV3-2) and TRBJ1-5; TRBD1 is a possible D gene (6 bases). In germline, CDR1 is LGHDT, CDR2 YNNKEL (reference sequence). This CDR3 contains 14 residues. V was trimmed by 2 bases and J by 6 bases, leaving 11 bases between them. Here the CDR3 DNA reads TGTGCCAGCAGCCAAAACAGGGATGGTCAGCCCCAGCATTTT. Residues: CASSQNRDGQPQHF.

This sequence joins TRBV4-1 and TRBJ2-7; 8 positions agree with TRBD1. The length of the CDR3 is 14 residues. Trimming at V came to 2 bases and at J to 7 bases, leaving 7 bases not matched to a gene. Germline V gene data show CDR1 as MGHRA and CDR2 as YSYEKL. The CDR3 is CASSQSQDREEQYF. The CDR3, as DNA: TGCGCCAGCAGCCAAAGCCAGGACAGGGAAGAGCAGTACTTC.

J is TRBJ2-2 and V is TRBV7-2, with unresolved D. Looked up from germline, CDR1 is SGHTA and CDR2 is FQGNSA. The CDR3 sequence is 14 residues long. Between the trimmed V and J ends, which lost 2 bases and 1 base, there was a span of 5 bases. CDR3 nucleotides: TGTGCCAGCAGCTTAAGAGGGAACACCGGGGAGCTGTTTTTT. Residues: CASSLRGNTGELFF.

This clone was seen once. This chain connects TRBV24-1 to TRBJ2-1, with TRBD1 matching over 12 bases. Germline CDR1 reads KGHDR; CDR2 reads SFDVKD. The CDR3 loop spans 15 amino acids. V lost 4 bases and J lost 9; bases outside the gene matches: 6. The CDR3 nucleotides are TGTGCCACCAGTGACGTGGGACAGGGGGCAGGTGAGCAGTTCTTC. The encoded protein is CATSDVGQGAGEQFF.

The chain is built from TRBV7-2 and TRBJ1-2; 8 nucleotides line up with TRBD1. There are 15 residues in the CDR3. From germline, CDR1 is SGHTA and CDR2 FQGNSA. The trim removed 2 bases at V and 1 base at J, leaving 3 bases unmatched. CDR3 residues: CASSLSTGGNYGYTF. The CDR3 DNA follows: TGTGCCAGCAGCTTATCCACAGGGGGTAACTATGGCTACACCTTC.

Here the CDR3 reads CASSSGATEKLFF. The CDR3 DNA reads as TGTGCCAGCAGCTCGGGGGCTACGGAAAAACTGTTTTTT. V gene TRBV7-9 combines with J gene TRBJ1-4; the D gene is possibly TRBD1 (6 bases). Germline values: CDR1 SEHNR, CDR2 FQNEAQ (reference sequence). The CDR3 totals 13 residues. The germline V and J ends were trimmed by 4 bases and 8 bases, with 11 bases remaining between them.

Details on this clone: The junction departs from germline at one end; a sequencing error may be responsible. The chain is built from TRBV5-1 and TRBJ1-2; D is unresolved. The CDR3 spans 10 residues. Germline CDR1 and CDR2: SGHRS and YFSETQ. This CDR3 is CASSFLQRGF. The CDR3 nucleotides read TGCGCCAGCAGCTTCTTACAGCGGGGCTTC.

For the CDR3, the DNA is TGTGCCAGCAGTGAAAGCACAGGAGCCAATCAGCCCCAGCATTTT. It is translated as CASSESTGANQPQHF. The gene calls are TRBV6-1 and TRBJ1-5, with D tentatively TRBD1 (5 bases). Germline CDR1 is MNHNS and CDR2 is SASEGT. This CDR3 comprises 15 residues. V was shortened by 2 bases and J by 3 bases, with 11 bases between the two germline ends.